This TCR beta chain is drawn from a study of T cell responses to AZD1222 COVID-19 vaccine. Sequencing used immunoSEQ multiplex PCR; TCRdb keeps in-frame clones, though not all of them. The sample holds 100,000 to 150,000 clones; 70% to 90% are singletons and the top ten take roughly 12%. The CDR3 is made up of 16 amino acids. CDR1 is MNHEY, CDR2 SVGAGI, per germline. Trimming took off 2 bases at V and 5 bases at J, with 19 bases between the two ends. The input for sequencing was peripheral blood, taken on day 0 of AZD1222 vaccination. The TCR was taken from an adult in good health. The chain joins TRBV6-5 to TRBJ2-7, with a possible D match to TRBD2 (6 bases). CDR3 amino acids: CASSYSGEAGGDEQYF. The CDR3 DNA is TGTGCCAGCAGTTACAGTGGGGAGGCAGGTGGGGACGAGCAGTACTTC.